This T cell receptor (beta chain) was sequenced for a study of tissue T cells after allogeneic stem cell transplantation. Study context: Patients with graft-versus-host disease had grafts: four unmodified, three CD34-selected and T-cell-depleted.

Regarding this clone: Its antigen is unknown.

Study-wide results and limits: Anatomically similar tissues had similar TCR repertoires within each patient. Motif-based clustering found tissue-specific repertoire signatures shared across patients, though few clones were shared.

The length of the CDR3 is 12 residues. Trimming shortened V by 1 base and J by 8 bases, and 8 bases separated the two germline ends. In germline, CDR1 is SEHNR, CDR2 FQNEAQ (reference sequence). Some clones are missing from TCRdb's copy, which holds only in-frame ones; the method was immunoSEQ multiplex PCR. The profile shows 25,000 to 30,000 clones, less than 95% of them singletons. Sequences were derived from blood, sampled before transplantation. This TCR came from a male donor aged 60 or older who later had graft-versus-host disease after an allogeneic stem cell transplant. The chain carries TRBV7-9 and TRBJ1-2; no definite D call. CDR3 protein: CASSLGVEGYTF. The DNA of the CDR3 is TGTGCCAGCAGCTTAGGGGTTGAAGGCTACACCTTC. The full variable domain, in which reference TRBV7-9 and TRBJ1-2 provide the parts outside the CDR3, is DTGVSQNPRHKITKRGQNVTFRCDPISEHNRLYWYRQTLGQGPEFLTYFQNEAQLEKSRLLSDRFSAERPKGSFSTLEIQRTEQGDSAMYLCASSLGVEGYTFGSGTRLTVV.